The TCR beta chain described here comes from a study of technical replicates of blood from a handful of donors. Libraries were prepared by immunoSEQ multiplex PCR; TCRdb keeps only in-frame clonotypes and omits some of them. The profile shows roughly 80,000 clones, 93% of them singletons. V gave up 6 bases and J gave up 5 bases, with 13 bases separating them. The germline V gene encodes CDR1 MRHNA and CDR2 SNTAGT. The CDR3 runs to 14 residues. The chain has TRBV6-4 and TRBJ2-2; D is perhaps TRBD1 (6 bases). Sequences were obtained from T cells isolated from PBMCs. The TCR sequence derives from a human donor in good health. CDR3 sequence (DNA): TGTGCCAGCAGCCCACAGGGCTGGACCGGGGAGCTGTTTTTT. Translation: CASSPQGWTGELFF.